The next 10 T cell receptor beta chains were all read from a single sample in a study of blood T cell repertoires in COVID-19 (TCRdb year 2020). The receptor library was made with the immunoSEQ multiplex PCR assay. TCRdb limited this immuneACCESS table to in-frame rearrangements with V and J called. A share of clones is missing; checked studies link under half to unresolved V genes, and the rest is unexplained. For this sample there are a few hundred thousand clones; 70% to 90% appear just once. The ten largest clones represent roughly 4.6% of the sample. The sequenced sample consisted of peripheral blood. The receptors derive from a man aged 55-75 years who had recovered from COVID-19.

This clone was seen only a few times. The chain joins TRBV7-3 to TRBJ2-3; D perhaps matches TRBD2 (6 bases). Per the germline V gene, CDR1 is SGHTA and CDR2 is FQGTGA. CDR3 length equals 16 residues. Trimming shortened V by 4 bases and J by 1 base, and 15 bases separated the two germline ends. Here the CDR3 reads CASSSWGDSGTDTQYF. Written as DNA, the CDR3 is TGTGCCAGCAGCTCCTGGGGGGACTCTGGCACAGATACGCAGTATTTT. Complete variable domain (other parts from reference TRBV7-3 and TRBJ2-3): GAGVSQTPSNKVTEKGKYVELRCDPISGHTALYWYRQSLGQGPEFLIYFQGTGAADDSGLPNDRFFAVRPEGSVSTLKIQRTERGDSAVYLCASSSWGDSGTDTQYFGPGTRLTVL.

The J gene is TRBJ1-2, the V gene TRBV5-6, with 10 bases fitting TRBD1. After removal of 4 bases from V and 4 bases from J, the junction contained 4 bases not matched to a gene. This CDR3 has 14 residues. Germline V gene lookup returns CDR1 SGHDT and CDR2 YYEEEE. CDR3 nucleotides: TGTGCCAGCAGCCTGACAGGGGGCAGCTATGGCTACACCTTC. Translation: CASSLTGGSYGYTF.

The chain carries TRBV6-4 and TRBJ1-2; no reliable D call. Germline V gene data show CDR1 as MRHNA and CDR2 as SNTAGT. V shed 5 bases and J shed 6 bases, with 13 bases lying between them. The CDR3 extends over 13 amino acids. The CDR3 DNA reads TGTGCCAGCAGTCAAATGAAGCGGAATGGCTACACCTTC. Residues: CASSQMKRNGYTF.

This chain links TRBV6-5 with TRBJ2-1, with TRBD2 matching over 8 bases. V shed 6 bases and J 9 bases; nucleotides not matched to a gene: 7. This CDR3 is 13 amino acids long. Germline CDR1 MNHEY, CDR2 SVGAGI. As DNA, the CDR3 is TGTGCCAGCAGCCGGGAGGGCCGTGGTGAGCAGTTCTTC. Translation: CASSREGRGEQFF.

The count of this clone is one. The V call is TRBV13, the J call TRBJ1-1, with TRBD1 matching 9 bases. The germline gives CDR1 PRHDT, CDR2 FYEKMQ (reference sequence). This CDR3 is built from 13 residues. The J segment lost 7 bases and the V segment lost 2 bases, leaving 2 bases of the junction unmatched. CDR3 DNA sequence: TGTGCCAGCAGCTTACCGGACAGGGGTGAAGCTTTCTTT. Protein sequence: CASSLPDRGEAFF.

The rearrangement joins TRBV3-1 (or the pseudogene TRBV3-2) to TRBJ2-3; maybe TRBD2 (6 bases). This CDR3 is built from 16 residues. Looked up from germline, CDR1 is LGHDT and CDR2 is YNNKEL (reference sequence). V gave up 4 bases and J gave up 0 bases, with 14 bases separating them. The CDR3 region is CASSRGSSGSTDTQYF. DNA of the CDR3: TGTGCCAGCAGCCGGGGATCCAGCGGGAGCACAGATACGCAGTATTTT.

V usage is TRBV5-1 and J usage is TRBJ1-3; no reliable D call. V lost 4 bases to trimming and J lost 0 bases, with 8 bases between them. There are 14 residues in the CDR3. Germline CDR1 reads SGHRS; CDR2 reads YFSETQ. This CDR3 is CASSEASSGNTIYF. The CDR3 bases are TGCGCCAGCAGCGAGGCCAGCTCTGGAAACACCATATATTTT.

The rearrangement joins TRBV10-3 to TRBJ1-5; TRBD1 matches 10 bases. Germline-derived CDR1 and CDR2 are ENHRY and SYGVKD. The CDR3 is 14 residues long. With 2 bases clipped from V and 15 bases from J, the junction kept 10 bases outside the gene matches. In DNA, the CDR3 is TGTGCCATCAGTGAGAACTCGGGGACAGGGGTTCGGCATTTT. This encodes CAISENSGTGVRHF.

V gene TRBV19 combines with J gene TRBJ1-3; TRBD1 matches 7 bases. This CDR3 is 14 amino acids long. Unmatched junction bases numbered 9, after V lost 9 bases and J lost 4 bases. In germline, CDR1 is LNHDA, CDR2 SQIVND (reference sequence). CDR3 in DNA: TGTGCCAGCAGGACAGGTCCGGGGGGAAACACCATATATTTT. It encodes CASRTGPGGNTIYF.

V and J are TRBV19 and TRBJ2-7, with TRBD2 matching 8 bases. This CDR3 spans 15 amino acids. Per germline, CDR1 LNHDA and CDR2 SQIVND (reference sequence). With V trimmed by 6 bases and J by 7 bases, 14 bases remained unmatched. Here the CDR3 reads CASSPERGRFREQYF. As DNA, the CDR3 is TGTGCCAGTAGCCCAGAGCGGGGGCGCTTTAGAGAGCAGTACTTC.